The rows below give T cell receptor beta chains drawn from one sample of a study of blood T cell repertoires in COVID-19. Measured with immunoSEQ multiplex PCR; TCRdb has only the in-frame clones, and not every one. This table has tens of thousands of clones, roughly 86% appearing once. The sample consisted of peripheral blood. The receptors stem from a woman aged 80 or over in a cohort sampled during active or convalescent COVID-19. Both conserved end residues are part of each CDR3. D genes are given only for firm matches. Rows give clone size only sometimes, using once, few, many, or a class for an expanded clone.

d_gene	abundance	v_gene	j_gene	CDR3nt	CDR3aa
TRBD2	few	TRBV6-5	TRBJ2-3	TGTGCCAGCAGCCCCGGGACTATTAGCACAGATACGCAGTATTTT	CASSPGTISTDTQYF
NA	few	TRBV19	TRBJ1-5	TGTGCCAGCAAGTATAGTTCCAGGGCGGATCAGCCCCAGCATTTT	CASKYSSRADQPQHF
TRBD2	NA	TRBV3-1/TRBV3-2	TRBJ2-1	TGTGCCAGCAGCCAAGATCCGGGGACTAACTATGAGCAGTTCTTC	CASSQDPGTNYEQFF
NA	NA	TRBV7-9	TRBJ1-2	TGTGCCAGCAGCTGGGACTTCGGGAATGGCTACACCTTC	CASSWDFGNGYTF
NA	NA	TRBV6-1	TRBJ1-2	TGTGCCAGCAGTGAATTCAGGGTCTATGGCTACACCTTC	CASSEFRVYGYTF
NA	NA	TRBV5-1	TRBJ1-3	TGCGCCAGCAGCTCCCTAGTCGGGGGAAACACCATATATTTT	CASSSLVGGNTIYF
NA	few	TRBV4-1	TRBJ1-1	TGCGCCAGCAGCCAAGATTTAGCAGAAGCTTTCTTT	CASSQDLAEAFF
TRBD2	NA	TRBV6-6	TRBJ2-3	TGTGCCAGCAGTTACTGGGGCGGGAGAGGCCCAGATACGCAGTATTTT	CASSYWGGRGPDTQYF
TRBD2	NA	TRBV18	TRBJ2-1	TGTGCCAGCTCCCCGCGGGGGGCAACGAACAATGAGCAGTTCTTC	CASSPRGATNNEQFF
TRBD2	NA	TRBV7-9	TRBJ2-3	TGTGCCAGCAGCTTACCGATACGACTAGCGGGAATCACAGATACGCAGTATTTT	CASSLPIRLAGITDTQYF
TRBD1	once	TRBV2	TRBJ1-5	TGTGCCAGCACGGAAACAGGGGGCCCTCAGCCCCAGCATTTT	CASTETGGPQPQHF
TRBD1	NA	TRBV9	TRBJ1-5	TGTGCCAGCAGCCTGGGACAGGGAAGCAATCAGCCCCAGCATTTT	CASSLGQGSNQPQHF
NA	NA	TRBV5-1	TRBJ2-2	TGCGCCAGCAGCTTGCTTGCTACCTCGGACACCGGGGAGCTGTTTTTT	CASSLLATSDTGELFF
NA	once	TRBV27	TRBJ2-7	TGTGCCAGCCGATGGGGCTCTAAGACCCACGAGCAGTACTTC	CASRWGSKTHEQYF
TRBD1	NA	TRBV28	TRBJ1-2	TGTGCCAGCAGTTCGTCGGACAGGTTCTATGGCTACACCTTC	CASSSSDRFYGYTF
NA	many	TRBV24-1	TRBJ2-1	TGTGCCACCAGTGTCAGGGGAACGTCCTACAATGAGCAGTTCTTC	CATSVRGTSYNEQFF
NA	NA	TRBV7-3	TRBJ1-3	TGTGCCAGCAGCTTATTCGGACAGCCTGGAAACACCATATATTTT	CASSLFGQPGNTIYF
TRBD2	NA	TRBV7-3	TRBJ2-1	TGTGCCAGCAGCTTAACGGATACTAGCGATGAGCAGTTCTTC	CASSLTDTSDEQFF
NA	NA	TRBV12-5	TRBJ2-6	TGTGCTAGTGGTTCGAGCTCTGGGGCCAACGTCCTGACTTTC	CASGSSSGANVLTF
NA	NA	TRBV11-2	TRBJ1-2	TGTGCCAGCAGCTCACTCACAGGCCTGGGTGGCTACACCTTC	CASSSLTGLGGYTF
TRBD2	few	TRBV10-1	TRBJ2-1	TGCGCCAGCAGTGATGGGCTAGCGGGCGACAATGAGCAGTTCTTC	CASSDGLAGDNEQFF
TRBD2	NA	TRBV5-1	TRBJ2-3	TGCGCCAGCTCTAGGGAGCTAGCGGGAGGGCGGGGCACAGATACGCAGTATTTT	CASSRELAGGRGTDTQYF
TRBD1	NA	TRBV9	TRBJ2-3	TGTGCCAGCAGCGTCGGCCAAAGAGACAGGGTCACAGATACGCAGTATTTT	CASSVGQRDRVTDTQYF
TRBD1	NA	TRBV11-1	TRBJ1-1	TGTGCCAGCAGCTTAGCCGGACAGGGGACGACTGAAGCTTTCTTT	CASSLAGQGTTEAFF
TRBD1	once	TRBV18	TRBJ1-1	TGTGCCAGCTCAGGGACAGGGGTGGACACTGAAGCTTTCTTT	CASSGTGVDTEAFF
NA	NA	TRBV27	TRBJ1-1	TGTGCCAGCAGTCCCCAGGCCCCTATGGGGGGTGGCACTGAAGCTTTCTTT	CASSPQAPMGGGTEAFF
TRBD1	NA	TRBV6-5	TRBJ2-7	TGTGCCAGCAGTCTAGGGACAGTTTCGAACGAGCAGTACTTC	CASSLGTVSNEQYF
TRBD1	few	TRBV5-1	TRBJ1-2	TGCGCCAGCAGCTTGGGTTCCGGGACAGGGACTCACTATGGCTACACCTTC	CASSLGSGTGTHYGYTF
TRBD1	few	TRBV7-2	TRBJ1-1	TGTGCCAGCAGCTTCGCCACAGGGGGCACTGAAGCTTTCTTT	CASSFATGGTEAFF
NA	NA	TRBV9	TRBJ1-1	TGTGCCAGCAGCCCGGACATCCAGGAGAATTTTCAAGCTTTCTTT	CASSPDIQENFQAFF
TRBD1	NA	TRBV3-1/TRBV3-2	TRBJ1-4	TGTGCCAGCAGCCTAGCCTACGGACAGGGGAATGAAAAACTGTTTTTT	CASSLAYGQGNEKLFF
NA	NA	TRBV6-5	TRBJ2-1	TGTGCCAGCACACTAGCCCGGTACAATGAGCAGTTCTTC	CASTLARYNEQFF
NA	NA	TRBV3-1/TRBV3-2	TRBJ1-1	TGTGCCAGCAGCCAACCAGGGAACACTGAAGCTTTCTTT	CASSQPGNTEAFF
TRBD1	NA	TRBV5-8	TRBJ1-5	TGTGCCAGCAGCCAACAGGGGTTAGTTGGTCAGCCCCAGCATTTT	CASSQQGLVGQPQHF
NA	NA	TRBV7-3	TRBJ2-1	TGTGCCAGCAGCTTAACCGGTCGAAATGAGCAGTTCTTC	CASSLTGRNEQFF
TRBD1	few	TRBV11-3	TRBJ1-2	TGTGCCAGCAGCTTAGACGGACAGGGGGAAATGGGCTACACCTTC	CASSLDGQGEMGYTF
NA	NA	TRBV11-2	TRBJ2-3	TGTGCCAGCAGCCGGGACATTTTTAGAACGGATACGCAGTATTTT	CASSRDIFRTDTQYF
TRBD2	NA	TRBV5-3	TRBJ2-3	TGTGCCAGAAGCGCCCTGCTAGCGGGAGGGCCGGAAGATACGCAGTATTTT	CARSALLAGGPEDTQYF
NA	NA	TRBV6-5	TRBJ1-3	TGTGCCAGCAGCAGGGTAGCTGGAAACACCATATATTTT	CASSRVAGNTIYF
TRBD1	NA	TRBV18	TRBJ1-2	TGTGCCAGCTCTCCCGGGACAGGGGAATATGGCTACACCTTC	CASSPGTGEYGYTF
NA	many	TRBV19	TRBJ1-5	TGTGCCAGCCTCCCCCCAGGGACATCTGGTAGGAGCAATCAGCCCCAGCATTTT	CASLPPGTSGRSNQPQHF
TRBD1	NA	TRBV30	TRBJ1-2	TGTGCCTGGAGTCCCCGCGGGACAGGCCCCTATGGCTACACCTTC	CAWSPRGTGPYGYTF
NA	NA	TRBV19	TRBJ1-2	TGTGCCAGTAGCGAAACCGGGACAATGATTCTCTATACCTTC	CASSETGTMILYTF
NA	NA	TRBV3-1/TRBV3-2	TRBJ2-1	TGTGCCAGCAGCCAAGAGATCAGGAACAATGAGCAGTTCTTC	CASSQEIRNNEQFF
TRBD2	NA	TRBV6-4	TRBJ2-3	TGTGCCAGCAGTGCGGTAGCGGGACCCACAGATACGCAGTATTTT	CASSAVAGPTDTQYF
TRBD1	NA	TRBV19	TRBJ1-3	TGTGCCAGTAGTACGGACAGGGCGGTGACCATATATTTT	CASSTDRAVTIYF
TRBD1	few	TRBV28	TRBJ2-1	TGTGCCAGCAGTTTAGGGACAGGGGGCCGGGATGAGCAGTTCTTC	CASSLGTGGRDEQFF
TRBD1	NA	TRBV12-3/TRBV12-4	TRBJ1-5	TGTGCCAGCAGTTTAATAGGGGGCTCGCCCCAGCATTTT	CASSLIGGSPQHF
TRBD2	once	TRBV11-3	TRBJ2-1	TGTGCCAGCAGCCCTAGCGGGACTTCTTACAATGAGCAGTTCTTC	CASSPSGTSYNEQFF
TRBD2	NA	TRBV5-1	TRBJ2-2	TGCGCCAGCAGCTTTCTAGCGGGAGATACCACCGGGGAGCTGTTTTTT	CASSFLAGDTTGELFF